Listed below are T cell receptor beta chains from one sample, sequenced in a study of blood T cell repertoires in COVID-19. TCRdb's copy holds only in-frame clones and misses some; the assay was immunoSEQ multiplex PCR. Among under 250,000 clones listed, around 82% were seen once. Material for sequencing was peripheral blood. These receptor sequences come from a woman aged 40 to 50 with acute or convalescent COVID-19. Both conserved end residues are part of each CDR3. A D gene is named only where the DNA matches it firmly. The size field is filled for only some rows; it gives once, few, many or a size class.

CDR3nt: TGTGCCAGCAGCCTCGGCGGAGCGAACACTGAAGCTTTCTTT; CDR3aa: CASSLGGANTEAFF; j_gene: TRBJ1-1; abundance: NA; d_gene: NA; v_gene: TRBV27
CDR3nt: TGTGCCTGGAGTGTACCCCCACAGGGTAGGTCCCTCCACTTT; CDR3aa: CAWSVPPQGRSLHF; j_gene: TRBJ1-6; abundance: NA; d_gene: NA; v_gene: TRBV30
CDR3nt: TGCAGCGTTGAAAGTGGCACCCCGAACACCGGGGAGCTGTTTTTT; CDR3aa: CSVESGTPNTGELFF; j_gene: TRBJ2-2; abundance: NA; d_gene: NA; v_gene: TRBV29-1
CDR3nt: TGTGCCAGCAGCGGACAGGGGCTCTCTGGGGCCAACGTCCTGACTTTC; CDR3aa: CASSGQGLSGANVLTF; j_gene: TRBJ2-6; abundance: NA; d_gene: TRBD1; v_gene: TRBV9
CDR3nt: TGTGCCAGCAGCTTGGCTGGCAACTATGGCTACACCTTC; CDR3aa: CASSLAGNYGYTF; j_gene: TRBJ1-2; abundance: NA; d_gene: NA; v_gene: TRBV5-5
CDR3nt: TGTGCCAGTAGTCCCCCGGGACAGGGGCTATCCGAGCAGTACTTC; CDR3aa: CASSPPGQGLSEQYF; j_gene: TRBJ2-7; abundance: few; d_gene: TRBD1; v_gene: TRBV19
CDR3nt: TGTGCCAGCTCACCAGACAGGGCCCCTGAAGCTTTCTTT; CDR3aa: CASSPDRAPEAFF; j_gene: TRBJ1-1; abundance: NA; d_gene: TRBD1; v_gene: TRBV18
CDR3nt: TGTGCCAGCTCACGAGCGGGAGCATGGACAGATACGCAGTATTTT; CDR3aa: CASSRAGAWTDTQYF; j_gene: TRBJ2-3; abundance: NA; d_gene: TRBD2; v_gene: TRBV18
CDR3nt: TGTGCCAGCAGCTTGGGTCGGGACAGCAATTCACCCCTCCACTTT; CDR3aa: CASSLGRDSNSPLHF; j_gene: TRBJ1-6; abundance: NA; d_gene: TRBD1; v_gene: TRBV5-6
CDR3nt: TGTGCCAGCAGTGACCGGGGTTCGGTAGCTTTCTTT; CDR3aa: CASSDRGSVAFF; j_gene: TRBJ1-1; abundance: few; d_gene: NA; v_gene: TRBV2
CDR3nt: TGTGCCAGTAGTGGGACGGACAGGGTGGCCGGGGAGCTGTTTTTT; CDR3aa: CASSGTDRVAGELFF; j_gene: TRBJ2-2; abundance: few; d_gene: TRBD1; v_gene: TRBV19
CDR3nt: TGTGCCAGCAGCTATACGGTCGGACTTCCCCCATGGGATTACGAGCAGTACTTC; CDR3aa: CASSYTVGLPPWDYEQYF; j_gene: TRBJ2-7; abundance: once; d_gene: NA; v_gene: TRBV14
CDR3nt: TGTGCCAGCAGCTTGGACAGGGTCACTGAAGCTTTCTTT; CDR3aa: CASSLDRVTEAFF; j_gene: TRBJ1-1; abundance: once; d_gene: TRBD1; v_gene: TRBV14
CDR3nt: TGTGCCAGCAGCGCTCAAGGACTGGCCGAAAAACTGTTTTTT; CDR3aa: CASSAQGLAEKLFF; j_gene: TRBJ1-4; abundance: once; d_gene: NA; v_gene: TRBV9
CDR3nt: TGTGCCTGGAGTGTCTTATATGGCTACACCTTC; CDR3aa: CAWSVLYGYTF; j_gene: TRBJ1-2; abundance: NA; d_gene: NA; v_gene: TRBV30
CDR3nt: TGTGCCAGCAGCTTAGTTTATTTCGGGGAGCTGTTTTTT; CDR3aa: CASSLVYFGELFF; j_gene: TRBJ2-2; abundance: NA; d_gene: NA; v_gene: TRBV7-2
CDR3nt: TGTGCCACCAGTGACCCCACTAGCGGCCCTTACACAGATACGCAGTATTTT; CDR3aa: CATSDPTSGPYTDTQYF; j_gene: TRBJ2-3; abundance: NA; d_gene: TRBD2; v_gene: TRBV24-1
CDR3nt: TGTGCCAGCAGCTTGTTGCTAGCGGGGTCTTACACCGGGGAGCTGTTTTTT; CDR3aa: CASSLLLAGSYTGELFF; j_gene: TRBJ2-2; abundance: NA; d_gene: TRBD2; v_gene: TRBV5-4
CDR3nt: TGTGCCACCCCCCCGGGGGCGGGAGGCCCCTACGAGCAGTACTTC; CDR3aa: CATPPGAGGPYEQYF; j_gene: TRBJ2-7; abundance: few; d_gene: TRBD2; v_gene: TRBV24-1
CDR3nt: TGTGCCAGCAAGCGGATGTTGGCTGAAGCTTTCTTT; CDR3aa: CASKRMLAEAFF; j_gene: TRBJ1-1; abundance: once; d_gene: NA; v_gene: TRBV11-3
CDR3nt: TGTGCCAGTAGTATGGACTATTCCCTAGGTTTTGGCACCGGGGAGCTGTTTTTT; CDR3aa: CASSMDYSLGFGTGELFF; j_gene: TRBJ2-2; abundance: NA; d_gene: NA; v_gene: TRBV19
CDR3nt: TGTGCCATCGCGGGCGGCAGCCGGGACTATGGCTACACCTTC; CDR3aa: CAIAGGSRDYGYTF; j_gene: TRBJ1-2; abundance: NA; d_gene: NA; v_gene: TRBV10-3
CDR3nt: TGTGCCAGCAGGCAACAGGGAAGTGGGAAGACCCAGTACTTC; CDR3aa: CASRQQGSGKTQYF; j_gene: TRBJ2-5; abundance: NA; d_gene: NA; v_gene: TRBV2
CDR3nt: TGTGCCAGTAGTATAAGCGGGGGGGCGCTAGCGGCACAACTTTTCGTCTACAATGAGCAGTTCTTC; CDR3aa: CASSISGGALAAQLFVYNEQFF; j_gene: TRBJ2-1; abundance: NA; d_gene: TRBD2; v_gene: TRBV19
CDR3nt: TGTGCCAGTAGTATACTAGCGGGGGGGGACACAGATACGCAGTATTTT; CDR3aa: CASSILAGGDTDTQYF; j_gene: TRBJ2-3; abundance: NA; d_gene: TRBD2; v_gene: TRBV19
CDR3nt: TGTGCCAGCAGCTTACAATCCAGGGGGCAAATGGGAAACACCATATATTTT; CDR3aa: CASSLQSRGQMGNTIYF; j_gene: TRBJ1-3; abundance: NA; d_gene: TRBD1; v_gene: TRBV7-9
CDR3nt: TGTGCCAGCAGCCCAACCCGTCCTCGGGGACAGGGTAGCTACGAGCAGTACTTC; CDR3aa: CASSPTRPRGQGSYEQYF; j_gene: TRBJ2-7; abundance: NA; d_gene: TRBD1; v_gene: TRBV3-1/TRBV3-2
CDR3nt: TGTGCCAGCAGCCACCCGGAGGGCTCTGGGGCCAACGTCCTGACTTTC; CDR3aa: CASSHPEGSGANVLTF; j_gene: TRBJ2-6; abundance: few; d_gene: NA; v_gene: TRBV4-2
CDR3nt: TGTGCCAGCAGCCCCGCCACGAGGACTAGCGGGGGATCCGCCGGGGAGCTGTTTTTT; CDR3aa: CASSPATRTSGGSAGELFF; j_gene: TRBJ2-2; abundance: NA; d_gene: TRBD2; v_gene: TRBV7-3
CDR3nt: TGTGCCAGCAGCCCACCGGGCAGGGGTAATTCACCCCTCCACTTT; CDR3aa: CASSPPGRGNSPLHF; j_gene: TRBJ1-6; abundance: NA; d_gene: NA; v_gene: TRBV3-1/TRBV3-2
CDR3nt: TGTGCCAGCAGGTTTCTAGGGGGTGAGCAGTTCTTC; CDR3aa: CASRFLGGEQFF; j_gene: TRBJ2-1; abundance: NA; d_gene: NA; v_gene: TRBV6-5
CDR3nt: TGTGCCAGCAGCCAGGACCCGCCGACAGGGAGGGCTTTCTTT; CDR3aa: CASSQDPPTGRAFF; j_gene: TRBJ1-1; abundance: NA; d_gene: TRBD1; v_gene: TRBV16
CDR3nt: TGTGCCAGCAGCCCCGGGACAGCCATTAGCTCCTACAATGAGCAGTTCTTC; CDR3aa: CASSPGTAISSYNEQFF; j_gene: TRBJ2-1; abundance: NA; d_gene: TRBD1; v_gene: TRBV11-3
CDR3nt: TGTGCCAGCAGTTACAGTAGGGGGCGCGGCTATGGCTACACCTTC; CDR3aa: CASSYSRGRGYGYTF; j_gene: TRBJ1-2; abundance: NA; d_gene: TRBD1; v_gene: TRBV6-5
CDR3nt: TGTGCCAGCAGCTTGGTTGGGGGCGCGGGCACTGAAGCTTTCTTT; CDR3aa: CASSLVGGAGTEAFF; j_gene: TRBJ1-1; abundance: NA; d_gene: NA; v_gene: TRBV7-2
CDR3nt: TGCGCCAGCACCCCTTCTTCCTACGAGCAGTACTTC; CDR3aa: CASTPSSYEQYF; j_gene: TRBJ2-7; abundance: NA; d_gene: NA; v_gene: TRBV10-2
CDR3nt: TGTGCCAGCAGTCCCGAGCTAGGGGGTGAGCAGTTCTTC; CDR3aa: CASSPELGGEQFF; j_gene: TRBJ2-1; abundance: NA; d_gene: NA; v_gene: TRBV14
CDR3nt: TGCAGCCCCGCGTCCGGCACCTTC; CDR3aa: CSPASGTF; j_gene: TRBJ1-2; abundance: NA; d_gene: NA; v_gene: TRBV20-1
CDR3nt: TGTGCCAGCAGTTCTCGGGGGGGTCAGCCCCAGCATTTT; CDR3aa: CASSSRGGQPQHF; j_gene: TRBJ1-5; abundance: once; d_gene: NA; v_gene: TRBV27
CDR3nt: TGCGCCAGCAGCCCTTCAGGGGGCCAAGAGACCCAGTACTTC; CDR3aa: CASSPSGGQETQYF; j_gene: TRBJ2-5; abundance: NA; d_gene: TRBD1; v_gene: TRBV5-1
CDR3nt: TGCGCCAGCAGCCCGGGATATTCGACTAGCGGGAGTTCCTACGAGCAGTACTTC; CDR3aa: CASSPGYSTSGSSYEQYF; j_gene: TRBJ2-7; abundance: NA; d_gene: TRBD2; v_gene: TRBV5-1
CDR3nt: TGTGCCAGCAGCCCCTCCCCTAGCGGGGGAGGCACAGATACGCAGTATTTT; CDR3aa: CASSPSPSGGGTDTQYF; j_gene: TRBJ2-3; abundance: NA; d_gene: TRBD2; v_gene: TRBV3-1/TRBV3-2
CDR3nt: TGTGCCACCAGCAGTCCTACGAACACCGGGGAGCTGTTTTTT; CDR3aa: CATSSPTNTGELFF; j_gene: TRBJ2-2; abundance: NA; d_gene: NA; v_gene: TRBV15
CDR3nt: TGCGCCAGCAGCCAGACAGGGATAACTAACACTGAAGCTTTCTTT; CDR3aa: CASSQTGITNTEAFF; j_gene: TRBJ1-1; abundance: NA; d_gene: TRBD1; v_gene: TRBV5-1
CDR3nt: TGTGCCAGCAGTTTTCAGAGGGATACGCAGTATTTT; CDR3aa: CASSFQRDTQYF; j_gene: TRBJ2-3; abundance: NA; d_gene: NA; v_gene: TRBV12-3/TRBV12-4
CDR3nt: TGTGCTAGTGGCCAGGACAGGGCCTATGGCTACACCTTC; CDR3aa: CASGQDRAYGYTF; j_gene: TRBJ1-2; abundance: NA; d_gene: TRBD1; v_gene: TRBV12-5
CDR3nt: TGTGCCAGCAGCTTGCGTGGTAGCGGAACGAAAGACAATGAGCAGTTCTTC; CDR3aa: CASSLRGSGTKDNEQFF; j_gene: TRBJ2-1; abundance: few; d_gene: NA; v_gene: TRBV7-9
CDR3nt: TGTGCCAGCAGTGAGGGGCACAACAATGAGCAGTTCTTC; CDR3aa: CASSEGHNNEQFF; j_gene: TRBJ2-1; abundance: NA; d_gene: NA; v_gene: TRBV25-1
CDR3nt: TGTGCCAGCAGCAACGCCGGGGTCAGACCAAACACCGGGGAGCTGTTTTTT; CDR3aa: CASSNAGVRPNTGELFF; j_gene: TRBJ2-2; abundance: NA; d_gene: NA; v_gene: TRBV5-4
CDR3nt: TGTGCCAGCAGCCCGTCAGGGTTAGGGGGCTACACCTTC; CDR3aa: CASSPSGLGGYTF; j_gene: TRBJ1-2; abundance: NA; d_gene: NA; v_gene: TRBV7-9
CDR3nt: TGTGCCAGCAGTGAAGGGGGGGGGACAGGAAATTCACCCCTCCACTTT; CDR3aa: CASSEGGGTGNSPLHF; j_gene: TRBJ1-6; abundance: NA; d_gene: TRBD1; v_gene: TRBV6-1
CDR3nt: TGCGCCAGCAGCTTTCAGGGTCAGGCAGATACGCAGTATTTT; CDR3aa: CASSFQGQADTQYF; j_gene: TRBJ2-3; abundance: NA; d_gene: NA; v_gene: TRBV5-1
CDR3nt: TGTGCCAGCAGCCCCATGGGGGAGCGGCGGGGAAACGAGCAGTACTTC; CDR3aa: CASSPMGERRGNEQYF; j_gene: TRBJ2-7; abundance: NA; d_gene: NA; v_gene: TRBV5-8
CDR3nt: TGTGCCAGCAGTGATCTAGCGGGAGGGCCAGATACGCAGTATTTT; CDR3aa: CASSDLAGGPDTQYF; j_gene: TRBJ2-3; abundance: NA; d_gene: TRBD2; v_gene: TRBV6-4
CDR3nt: TGTGCCAGCAGTTACTCGGGACTCCGGGAGCAGTTCTTC; CDR3aa: CASSYSGLREQFF; j_gene: TRBJ2-1; abundance: NA; d_gene: NA; v_gene: TRBV6-5
CDR3nt: TGTGCCAGCAGCTTCGCGGGGGGCCAGACCTACGAGCAGTACTTC; CDR3aa: CASSFAGGQTYEQYF; j_gene: TRBJ2-7; abundance: NA; d_gene: TRBD2; v_gene: TRBV7-3